The clone carrying this T cell receptor beta chain has a handful of counts. Profiled with immunoSEQ multiplex PCR; TCRdb holds only in-frame clones, not every one. The sample contains about 59,000 clones, around 87% of which appear only once. Deletions cut 6 bases from V and 2 bases from J, with 7 bases between. The CDR3 contains 12 residues. Germline values: CDR1 LNHDA, CDR2 SQIVND (reference sequence). This specimen belongs to a study of OX40 agonist ivuxolimab in advanced cancers. The study sampled blood at baseline, cycle 4 day 1, and cycle 7 day 1. V and J are TRBV19 and TRBJ1-2, with D perhaps matching TRBD1 (5 bases). The receptor comes from an adult with an advanced solid tumor such as melanoma, head and neck, liver or kidney cancer. Sequences were derived from CD4+ or CD8+ T cells sorted from blood, sampled in a trial of the OX40 agonist ivuxolimab. The CDR3 region is CASRDMNYGYTF. CDR3 sequence (DNA): TGTGCCAGTAGGGACATGAACTATGGCTACACCTTC.